Shown below are 19 T cell receptor beta chains from a single sample sequenced in a study of metastatic and nonmetastatic thyroid tumors. Each patient came to thyroid surgery without any prior treatment (of any kind). TCRdb reprocessed the PCR reads using MiXCR. This table has under 30,000 clones, around 17% appearing once. Sample: blood. Source of these receptors: a male donor with papillary thyroid cancer or a benign thyroid nodule (not recorded which). Some clones in this sample may be carry-over from other donors' samples.

This clone was seen only a few times. A much larger clone sits a single nucleotide away, making a read error possible. V usage is TRBV9 and J usage is TRBJ1-1; no definite D call. Trimming shortened V by 6 bases and J by 10 bases, and 25 bases separated the two germline ends. The CDR3 loop spans 15 amino acids. Germline values: CDR1 SGDLS, CDR2 YYNGEE. The DNA of the CDR3 is TGTGCCAGCATCCCCCCCGGGATCACCGGGCGTGCAGCTTTCTTT. Encoded protein: CASIPPGITGRAAFF.

A few counts support this clone. The rearrangement uses TRBV11-3 and TRBJ2-7, with 7 bases matching TRBD1. This CDR3 comprises 15 residues. V was clipped by 0 bases and J by 1 base; unmatched bases: 3. Germline CDR1 SGHNT, CDR2 YENEEA. This CDR3 reads CASSLEGTESYEQYF. DNA of the CDR3: TGTGCCAGCAGCTTAGAGGGGACAGAGTCCTACGAGCAGTACTTC.

The rearrangement uses TRBV20-1 and TRBJ1-2, with TRBD1 as a possible D gene (5 bases). The CDR3 has 15 amino acids. Germline CDR1 and CDR2: DFQATT and SNEGSKA (reference sequence). Trimming removed 5 bases from V and 1 base from J, with 17 bases in between. The CDR3 coding sequence is TGCAGTGCTGGAGGGGCGGGAGGGGTTAACTATGGCTACACCTTC. This translates into CSAGGAGGVNYGYTF.

This clone is a singleton in its sample. The CDR3 nucleotides are TGCGCCAGCAGCTTGGGGAGTGATGGTTCACCCCTCCACTTT. It yields the protein CASSLGSDGSPLHF. The chain carries TRBV5-1 and TRBJ1-6; D remains unclear. The CDR3 sequence is 14 residues long. CDR1 SGHRS and CDR2 YFSETQ come from the germline V gene. The V gene lost 0 bases and the J gene lost 9 bases, with 10 bases spanning the gap.

This clone was counted ten times or more. The chain employs TRBV19 and TRBJ1-2; TRBD1 agrees at 9 bases. Germline V gene data show CDR1 as LNHDA and CDR2 as SQIVND (reference sequence). The CDR3 spans 15 residues. The junction had 8 bases not matched to a gene; V was cut back by 5 bases and J by 4 bases. CDR3: CASSLGQGPTYGYTF. CDR3 nucleotide sequence: TGTGCCAGTAGTCTGGGACAGGGCCCAACCTATGGCTACACCTTC.

This clone appeared many times. This chain uses TRBV6-1 with TRBJ2-1; D is ambiguous. Germline CDR1 MNHNS, CDR2 SASEGT. Trimming took 2 bases from V and 14 from J, leaving 13 bases between them. CDR3 length equals 12 residues. CDR3 protein: CASSERVAIKFF. DNA for the CDR3: TGTGCCAGCAGTGAAAGGGTAGCAATAAAGTTCTTC.

In this sample, this clone turned up many times. This chain uses TRBV20-1 with TRBJ2-5; 13 positions match TRBD2. This CDR3 has 14 amino acids. The trim removed 5 bases at V and 5 bases at J, leaving 5 bases unmatched. Looked up from germline, CDR1 is DFQATT and CDR2 is SNEGSKA (reference sequence). CDR3 residues: CSARTSGRGETQYF. CDR3 DNA sequence: TGCAGTGCTCGGACTAGCGGGAGAGGGGAGACCCAGTACTTC.

The chain is built from TRBV20-1 and TRBJ1-2, with 8 positions matching TRBD1. V trimming: 3 bases; J trimming: 4 bases; junction bases outside the gene matches: 4. The CDR3 has 13 amino acids. Germline CDR1 is DFQATT and CDR2 is SNEGSKA (reference sequence). DNA for the CDR3: TGCAGTGCTAGCGTCACAGGGGGCTATGGCTACACCTTC. It yields the protein CSASVTGGYGYTF.

This clone was seen many times. The same CDR3 is also encoded by other DNA sequences in this sample. This chain links TRBV7-9 with TRBJ2-5; D remains ambiguous. The V and J ends lost 9 bases and 6 bases respectively, with 11 bases between them. CDR3 length: 11 residues. Per the germline V gene, CDR1 is SEHNR and CDR2 is FQNEAQ (reference sequence). Here the CDR3 DNA reads TGTGCCAGTAAATTAGGGCAGACCCAGTACTTC. This sequence encodes CASKLGQTQYF.

The rearrangement uses TRBV6-2 or TRBV6-3 and TRBJ2-2; maybe TRBD2 (6 bases). This CDR3 spans 13 amino acids. Trimming took 10 bases from V and 11 from J, leaving 20 bases between them. The V gene's germline CDR1 is MNHEY and CDR2 SVGEGT. The CDR3 coding sequence is TGTGCCATCTCCCGGGAGAACAACGGAGAGCTGTTTTTT. Its protein is CAISRENNGELFF.

The chain is built from TRBV3-1 and TRBJ2-2; D call uncertain. The CDR3 is made up of 16 amino acids. The ends were cut back, 1 base at V and 0 bases at J, with 9 bases in the middle. Germline assignment: CDR1 LGHDT and CDR2 YNNKEL (reference sequence). CDR3 DNA: TGTGCCAGCAGCCAAGGACGGTTCGCGAACACCGGGGAGCTGTTTTTT. It codes for CASSQGRFANTGELFF.

This clone has more than one count but fewer than ten. V is TRBV12-3 or TRBV12-4 and J is TRBJ1-2; the D is unclear. CDR3 length: 10 amino acids. Trimming cost V 6 bases and J 5 bases, with 4 bases left between them. The CDR3: CASRIYGYTF. The CDR3 nucleotides are TGTGCCAGCAGAATATATGGCTACACCTTC.

This clone was observed many times. The J gene is TRBJ1-1, the V gene TRBV30, with D possibly TRBD1 on 5 matching bases. V dropped 2 bases and J dropped 3 bases, with 10 bases sitting between them. Per germline, CDR1 GTSNPN and CDR2 SVGIG (reference sequence). This CDR3 is built from 13 residues. This CDR3 is CAWSKSGDTEAFF. CDR3 in DNA: TGTGCCTGGAGTAAATCGGGGGACACTGAAGCTTTCTTT.

This clone showed up many times. This chain connects TRBV2 to TRBJ2-1; 10 nucleotides match TRBD2. CDR1 is SNHLY, CDR2 FYNNEI, per germline. This CDR3 contains 13 residues. V shed 6 bases and J 9 bases; nucleotides not matched to a gene: 5. Here the CDR3 DNA reads TGTGCCAGCAGGAGCGGGAGGGCCGGTGAGCAGTTCTTC. Encoded protein: CASRSGRAGEQFF.

This chain links TRBV9 with TRBJ1-3, with D maybe TRBD1 (6 bases). V lost 0 bases to trimming and J lost 0 bases, with 10 bases between them. Germline CDR1 is SGDLS and CDR2 is YYNGEE. The CDR3 runs 16 residues. The CDR3 region is CASSVGPGVSGNTIYF. For the CDR3, the DNA is TGTGCCAGCAGCGTAGGCCCAGGGGTCTCTGGAAACACCATATATTTT.

This clone counts as medium-sized (0.01 to 0.1%). The chain carries TRBV24-1 and TRBJ2-1; 7 bases match TRBD2. The CDR3 consists of 16 residues. Trimming removed 0 bases from V and 0 bases from J; junction bases left unmatched: 1. In germline, CDR1 is KGHDR, CDR2 SFDVKD. The CDR3 region has the DNA TGTGCCACCAGTGATTTGGGCGGGAGCTCCTACAATGAGCAGTTCTTC. Amino acids: CATSDLGGSSYNEQFF.

There are many counts of this clone. The chain is built from TRBV24-1 and TRBJ2-1; TRBD2 agrees at 10 bases. Germline V gene sequence: CDR1 KGHDR, CDR2 SFDVKD. The CDR3 covers 21 residues. V was pared by 1 base and J by 3 bases, with 17 bases of the junction left unmatched. The CDR3: CATSDFRGTGRLAGIYNEQFF. The CDR3 coding sequence is TGTGCCACCAGTGATTTCCGGGGGACTGGTCGACTAGCGGGCATCTACAATGAGCAGTTCTTC.

This clone was found many times. The rearrangement uses TRBV20-1 and TRBJ2-2, with 9 bases identical to TRBD2. Germline V gene lookup returns CDR1 DFQATT and CDR2 SNEGSKA (reference sequence). J gave up 8 bases and V 4 bases, and 11 bases lay outside the gene matches. This CDR3 comprises 15 residues. CDR3 nucleotides: TGCAGTGCTAATAGCGGGAGTTCCCAGCGGGGGGAGCTGTTTTTT. It codes for CSANSGSSQRGELFF.

This clone occurred many times. The V call is TRBV27, the J call TRBJ2-7, with 13 bases that match TRBD2. The trim removed 2 bases at V and 5 bases at J, leaving 6 bases unmatched. Germline CDR1 MNHEY, CDR2 SMNVEV (reference sequence). The length of the CDR3 is 16 residues. CDR3 loop: CASSLILAGGPNEQYF. The CDR3 DNA is TGTGCCAGCAGTTTAATACTAGCGGGAGGGCCCAACGAGCAGTACTTC.